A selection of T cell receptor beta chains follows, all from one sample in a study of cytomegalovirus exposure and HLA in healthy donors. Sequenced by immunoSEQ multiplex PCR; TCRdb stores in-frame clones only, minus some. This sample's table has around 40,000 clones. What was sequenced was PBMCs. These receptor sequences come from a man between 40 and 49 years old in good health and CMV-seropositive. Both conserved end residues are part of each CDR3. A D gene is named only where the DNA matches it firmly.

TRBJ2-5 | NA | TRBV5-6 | TGTGCCAGCAGCTTGTTCCAGGGCGAGACCCAGTACTTC | CASSLFQGETQYF
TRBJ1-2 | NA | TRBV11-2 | TGTGCCAGCAGCTTAGAGCGGTATGGCTACACCTTC | CASSLERYGYTF
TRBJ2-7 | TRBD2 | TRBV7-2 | TGTGCCAGCAGCTTAGCGGGGGGGAGCGGGACCACCTACGAGCAGTACTTC | CASSLAGGSGTTYEQYF
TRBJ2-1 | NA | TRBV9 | TGTGCCAGCAGCGTAGCTGAGAGTGGTGAGCAGTTCTTC | CASSVAESGEQFF
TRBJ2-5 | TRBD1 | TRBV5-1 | TGCGCCAGCAGCTCCTCCACAGGGGCGATGGAGACCCAGTACTTC | CASSSSTGAMETQYF
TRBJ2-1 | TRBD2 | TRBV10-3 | TGTGCCATCAGATCGGGACTAGCGGGAGCCCACTACAATGAGCAGTTCTTC | CAIRSGLAGAHYNEQFF
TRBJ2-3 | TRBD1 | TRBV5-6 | TGTGCCAGCAGCCCCAAGGGGGCGCGTTCTAACACAGATACGCAGTATTTT | CASSPKGARSNTDTQYF
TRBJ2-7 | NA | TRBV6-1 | TGTGCCAGCAATGCCAGGGGCGAGGGGTACGAGCAGTACTTC | CASNARGEGYEQYF
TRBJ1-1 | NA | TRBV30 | TGTGCCTGGGTTAGGGGCCGGAACACTGAAGCTTTCTTT | CAWVRGRNTEAFF
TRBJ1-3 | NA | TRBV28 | TGTGCCAGCAGTTTGCCAGGGCGCGAAAACACCATATATTTT | CASSLPGRENTIYF
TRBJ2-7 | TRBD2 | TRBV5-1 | TGCGCCAGCAGCTTGGATTTGGCAGGGAGGGGCGAGCAGTACTTC | CASSLDLAGRGEQYF
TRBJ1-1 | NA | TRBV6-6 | TGTGCCAGCAGTTACTTCGGGACAACGAACACTGAAGCTTTCTTT | CASSYFGTTNTEAFF
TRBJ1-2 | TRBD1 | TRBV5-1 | TGCGCCAGCAGCTTTGGACAGGGGGTGACCTATGGCTACACCTTC | CASSFGQGVTYGYTF
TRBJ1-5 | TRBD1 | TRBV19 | TGTGCCAGTACCCCGACAGGGTCGGGACAGCCCCAGCATTTT | CASTPTGSGQPQHF
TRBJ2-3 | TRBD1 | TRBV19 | TGTGCCAGTCGACAGGGATATGGCACAGATACGCAGTATTTT | CASRQGYGTDTQYF
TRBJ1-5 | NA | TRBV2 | TGTGCCAGCAGCGCCGAGGGTCTTGGCAATCAGCCCCAGCATTTT | CASSAEGLGNQPQHF
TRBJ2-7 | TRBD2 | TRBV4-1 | TGCGCCAGCAGCCAACGACTAGCGGGAGGATCCTACGAGCAGTACTTC | CASSQRLAGGSYEQYF
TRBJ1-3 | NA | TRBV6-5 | TGTGCCAGCAGTTACTCTCGGTTCGTAGACACCATATATTTT | CASSYSRFVDTIYF
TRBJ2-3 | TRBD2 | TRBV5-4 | TGTGCCAGCAGCTCCGGACTAGCGGGAGTTTTACCGTATTTT | CASSSGLAGVLPYF
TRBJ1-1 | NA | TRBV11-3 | TGTGCCAGCAGCCCCCTTGGACAGAACACTGAAGCTTTCTTT | CASSPLGQNTEAFF
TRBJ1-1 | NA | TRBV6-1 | TGTGCCAGCAGTGAATGGCGGGGGGCCCTGAACACTGAAGCTTTCTTT | CASSEWRGALNTEAFF
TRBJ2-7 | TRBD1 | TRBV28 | TGTGCCAGCAGTGTAACCGGGACAGGGAGGCCCTACGAGCAGTACTTC | CASSVTGTGRPYEQYF
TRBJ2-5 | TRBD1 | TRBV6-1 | TGTGCCGGGGGACAGGGGGCCTGGGAGACCCAGTACTTC | CAGGQGAWETQYF
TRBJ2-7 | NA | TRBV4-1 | TGCGCCAGCAGCCAAGTTCAGAACTACGAGCAGTACTTC | CASSQVQNYEQYF
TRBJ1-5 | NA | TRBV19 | TGTGCCAGTAGTGCGGCAGCTATTTCGTGGCCCCAGCATTTT | CASSAAAISWPQHF
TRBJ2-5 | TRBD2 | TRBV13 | TGTGCCAGCAGTCCCTCAGATTGGGGGGGACAAGAGACCCAGTACTTC | CASSPSDWGGQETQYF
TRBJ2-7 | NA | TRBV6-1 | TGTGCCAGCAGTGAACGACTCGGCGGTTCTGGAGCCTACGAGCAGTACTTC | CASSERLGGSGAYEQYF
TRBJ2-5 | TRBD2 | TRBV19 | TGTGCCAGTGGACTAGCGGGCGACCAAGAGACCCAGTACTTC | CASGLAGDQETQYF
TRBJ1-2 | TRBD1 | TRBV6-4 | TGTGCCAGCAGTGACTCGAACAGGGGTAGTGGCTACACCTTC | CASSDSNRGSGYTF